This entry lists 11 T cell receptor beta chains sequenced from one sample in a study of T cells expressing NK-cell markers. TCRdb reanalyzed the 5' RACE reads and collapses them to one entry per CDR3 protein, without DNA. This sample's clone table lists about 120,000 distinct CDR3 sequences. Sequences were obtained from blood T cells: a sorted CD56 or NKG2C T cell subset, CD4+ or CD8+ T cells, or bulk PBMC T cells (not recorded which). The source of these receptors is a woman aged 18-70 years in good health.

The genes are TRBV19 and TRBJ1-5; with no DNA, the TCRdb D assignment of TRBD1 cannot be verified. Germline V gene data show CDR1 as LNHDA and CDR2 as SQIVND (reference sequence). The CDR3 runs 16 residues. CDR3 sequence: CASSIGGAPGNQPQHF.

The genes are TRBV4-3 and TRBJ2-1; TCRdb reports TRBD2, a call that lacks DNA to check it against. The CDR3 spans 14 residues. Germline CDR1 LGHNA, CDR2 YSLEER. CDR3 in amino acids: CASSPAGTINEQFF.

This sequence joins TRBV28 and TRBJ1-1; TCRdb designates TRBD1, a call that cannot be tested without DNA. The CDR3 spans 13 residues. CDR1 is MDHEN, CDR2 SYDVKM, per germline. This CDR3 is CASSPTGIADAFF.

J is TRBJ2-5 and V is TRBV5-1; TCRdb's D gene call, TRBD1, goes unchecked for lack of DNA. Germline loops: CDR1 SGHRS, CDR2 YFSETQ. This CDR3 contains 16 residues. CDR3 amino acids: CASSLRRTVFGETQYF.

The CDR3 loop reads CASSYYGGSYNEQFF. This chain uses TRBV11-1 with TRBJ2-1. The CDR3 totals 15 residues. Germline V gene data show CDR1 as SGHAT and CDR2 as FQDESV (reference sequence).

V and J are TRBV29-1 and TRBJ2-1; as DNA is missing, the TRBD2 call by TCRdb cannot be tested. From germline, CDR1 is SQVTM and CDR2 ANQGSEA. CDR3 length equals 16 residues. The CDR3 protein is CSVEDLETSGSGEQFF.

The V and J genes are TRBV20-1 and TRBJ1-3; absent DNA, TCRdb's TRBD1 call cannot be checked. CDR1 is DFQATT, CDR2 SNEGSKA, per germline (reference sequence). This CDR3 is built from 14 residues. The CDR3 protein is CSARDRGPGNTIYF.

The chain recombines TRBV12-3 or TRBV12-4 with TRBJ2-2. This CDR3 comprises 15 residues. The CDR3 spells CASSLAGMNTGELFF.

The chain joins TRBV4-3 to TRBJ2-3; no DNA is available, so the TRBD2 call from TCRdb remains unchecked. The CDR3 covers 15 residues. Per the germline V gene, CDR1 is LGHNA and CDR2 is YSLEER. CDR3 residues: CASSQLAGGSDTQYF.

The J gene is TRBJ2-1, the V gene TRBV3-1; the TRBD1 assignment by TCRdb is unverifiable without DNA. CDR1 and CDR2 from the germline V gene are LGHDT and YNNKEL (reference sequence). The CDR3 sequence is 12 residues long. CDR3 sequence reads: CASTRGGREQFF.

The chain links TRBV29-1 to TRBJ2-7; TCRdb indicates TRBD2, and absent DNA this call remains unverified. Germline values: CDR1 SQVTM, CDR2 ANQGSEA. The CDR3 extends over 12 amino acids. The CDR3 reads CSVLRGAYEQYF.